This T cell receptor (beta chain) stems from a study of T cell responses to AZD1222 COVID-19 vaccine. From germline, CDR1 is SQVTM and CDR2 ANQGSEA. The CDR3 spans 13 residues. The V gene lost 2 bases and the J gene lost 2 bases, with 9 bases spanning the gap. Whole-study findings and limits: At baseline, seropositivity was found in only six or seven AZD1222 recipients.

The assay was immunoSEQ multiplex PCR, and TCRdb's table has in-frame clones only and misses some. The sample has over 85,000 clones, roughly nine tenths seen once. With regard to this clone: The antigen remains undetermined.

The sequencing used peripheral blood, collected on day 0 of AZD1222 vaccination. The origin of this receptor is an adult in good health. The genes are TRBV29-1 and TRBJ2-5; D is unclear. The CDR3 nucleotides are TGCAGCGTTGAATGGCAGGTTCAAGAGACCCAGTACTTC. It yields the protein CSVEWQVQETQYF.